This entry is about one T cell receptor (beta chain). Its target is unknown. Expressed TCRB transcripts were sequenced because the entire RNA isolate underwent reverse transcription. Profiled with immunoSEQ multiplex PCR; TCRdb holds only in-frame clones, not every one. The sample has fewer than 650,000 clones; about 16% are singletons. The CDR3 covers 17 residues. Germline V gene lookup returns CDR1 SGDLS and CDR2 YYNGEE. V was trimmed by 0 bases and J by 0 bases, leaving 13 bases between them. This sample was taken from a study of beta chain features in type 1 diabetes. Overall study results and limits: Naive, central memory and regulatory TCRB repertoires appeared more similar among patients than healthy donors. Patients and controls would share equally any PCR tilt toward shorter templates.

Sequenced material: naive CD4+ T cells from blood. The gene calls are TRBV9 and TRBJ1-3, with D possibly matching TRBD1 (6 bases). This clonotype originated in a man between 18 and 29 years old in good health. This CDR3 reads CASSVGGGLLSGNTIYF. The DNA for the CDR3 is TGTGCCAGCAGCGTAGGCGGGGGGCTTCTCTCTGGAAACACCATATATTTT.